This T cell receptor beta chain came from a study of cytomegalovirus exposure and HLA in healthy donors. Study-wide results and limits: Across donors, presence/absence analyses took sequencing depth to be roughly uniform. CMV serostatus was the only immune exposure information that was available.

This clone was seen a single time. Its matching antigen is unknown. The germline CDR1 and CDR2 sequences are SNHLY and FYNNEI. The V segment lost 7 bases and the J segment 6 bases; nucleotides outside the gene matches: 6. The length of the CDR3 is 13 residues. This PCR relied on a set of 60 Vbeta primers and 13 Jbeta primers. In the original processing: The count from a later analysis was roughly 80 million unique TCR beta chains, around 11 million of them shared. Measured with immunoSEQ multiplex PCR; TCRdb has only the in-frame clones, and not every one. Clone size and V and J calls were adopted from that table, with D and trimming inferred from the DNA. In the table there are over 150,000 clones, 70% to 80% of which are singletons.

What was sequenced was PBMCs. The sequence was obtained from a man aged 35 to 55 in good health and CMV-seronegative. The V gene is TRBV2, the J gene TRBJ1-2; the match to TRBD1 covers 9 bases. CDR3 amino acids: CASNLQGANGYTF. The DNA of the CDR3 is TGTGCCAGCAACCTACAGGGGGCAAATGGCTACACCTTC.